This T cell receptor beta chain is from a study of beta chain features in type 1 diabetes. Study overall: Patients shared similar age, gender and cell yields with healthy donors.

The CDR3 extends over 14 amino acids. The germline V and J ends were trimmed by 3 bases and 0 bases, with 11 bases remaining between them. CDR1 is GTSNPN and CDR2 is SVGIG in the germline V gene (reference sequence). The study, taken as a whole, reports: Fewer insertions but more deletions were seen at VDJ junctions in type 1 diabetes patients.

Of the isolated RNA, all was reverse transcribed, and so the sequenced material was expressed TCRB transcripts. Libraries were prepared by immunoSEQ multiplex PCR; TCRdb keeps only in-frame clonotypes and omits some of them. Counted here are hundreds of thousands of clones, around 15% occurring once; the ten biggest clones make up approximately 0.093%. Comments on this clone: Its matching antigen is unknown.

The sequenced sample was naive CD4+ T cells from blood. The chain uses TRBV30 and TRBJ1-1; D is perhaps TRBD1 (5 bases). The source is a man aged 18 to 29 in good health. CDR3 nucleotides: TGTGCCTGGAGGGTGGGGGTCATGAACACTGAAGCTTTCTTT. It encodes CAWRVGVMNTEAFF.